This T cell receptor beta chain appears in the sequencing data of a study of PD-1 blockade in mismatch repair-deficient tumors. Study overall: Patients had some twelve mismatch repair-deficient cancer types, all previously treated and progressing.

General study points: Tumor-resident clones, often absent from pretreatment blood, expanded after pembrolizumab and then contracted.

Only in-frame clones appear in the TCRdb table, and some are missing; sequencing was by immunoSEQ multiplex PCR. The table shows around 48,000 clones, with about 80% occurring only once. The CDR3 is made up of 16 amino acids. V lost 1 base, J lost 2 bases, and 4 bases stayed unmatched. The germline V gene has CDR1 SGHAT and CDR2 FQNNGV. The table lists this clone with a count of one. Its antigen is as yet unknown. The TCR sequence derives from an adult with mismatch repair-deficient cancer. The source was peripheral blood, collected 4 weeks after starting pembrolizumab. J is TRBJ2-5 and V is TRBV11-2; 10 bases fit TRBD2. Here the CDR3 reads CASSLGTSGNQETQYF. CDR3 DNA sequence: TGTGCCAGCAGCTTAGGGACTAGCGGCAATCAAGAGACCCAGTACTTC. The complete variable domain, with remaining parts taken from reference TRBV11-2 and TRBJ2-5, reads EAGVAQSPRYKIIEKRQSVAFWCNPISGHATLYWYQQILGQGPKLLIQFQNNGVVDDSQLPKDRFSAERLKGVDSTLKIQPAKLEDSAVYLCASSLGTSGNQETQYFGPGTRLLVL.